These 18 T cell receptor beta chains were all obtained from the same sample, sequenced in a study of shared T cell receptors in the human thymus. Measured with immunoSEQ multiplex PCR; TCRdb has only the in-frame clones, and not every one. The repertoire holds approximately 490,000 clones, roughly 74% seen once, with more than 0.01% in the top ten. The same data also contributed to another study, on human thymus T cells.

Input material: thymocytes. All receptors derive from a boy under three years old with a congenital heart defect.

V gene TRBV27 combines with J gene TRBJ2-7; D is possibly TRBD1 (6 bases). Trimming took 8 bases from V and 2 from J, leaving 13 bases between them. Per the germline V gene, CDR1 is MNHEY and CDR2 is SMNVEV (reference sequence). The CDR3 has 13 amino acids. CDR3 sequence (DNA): TGTGCCAGCTGGGGACACCCCACCTACGAGCAGTACTTC. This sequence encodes CASWGHPTYEQYF.

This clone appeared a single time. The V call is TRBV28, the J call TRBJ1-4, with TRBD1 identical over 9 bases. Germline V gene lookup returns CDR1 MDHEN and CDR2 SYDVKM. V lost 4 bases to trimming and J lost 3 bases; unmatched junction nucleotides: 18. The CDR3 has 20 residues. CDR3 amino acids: CASSSRNSERYRGPNEKLFF. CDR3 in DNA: TGTGCCAGCAGTTCCCGGAACTCTGAGAGATACAGGGGGCCTAATGAAAAACTGTTTTTT.

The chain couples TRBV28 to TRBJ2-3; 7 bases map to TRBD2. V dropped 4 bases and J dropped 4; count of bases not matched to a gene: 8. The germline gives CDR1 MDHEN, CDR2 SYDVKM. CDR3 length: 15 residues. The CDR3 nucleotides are TGTGCCAGCAGTTCTGGCGGGAGAAGCGCAGATACGCAGTATTTT. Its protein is CASSSGGRSADTQYF.

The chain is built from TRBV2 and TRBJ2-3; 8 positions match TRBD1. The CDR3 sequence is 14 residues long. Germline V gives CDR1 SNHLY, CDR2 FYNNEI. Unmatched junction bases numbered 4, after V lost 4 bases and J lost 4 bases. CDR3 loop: CASSGEQGADTQYF. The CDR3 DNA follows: TGTGCCAGCAGTGGGGAACAGGGGGCAGATACGCAGTATTTT.

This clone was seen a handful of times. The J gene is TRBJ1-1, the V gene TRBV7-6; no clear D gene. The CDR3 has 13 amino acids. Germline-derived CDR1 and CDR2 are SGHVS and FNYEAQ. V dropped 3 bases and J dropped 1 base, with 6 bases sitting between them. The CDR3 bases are TGTGCCAGCAGCTTTATCAGGAACACTGAAGCTTTCTTT. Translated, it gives CASSFIRNTEAFF.

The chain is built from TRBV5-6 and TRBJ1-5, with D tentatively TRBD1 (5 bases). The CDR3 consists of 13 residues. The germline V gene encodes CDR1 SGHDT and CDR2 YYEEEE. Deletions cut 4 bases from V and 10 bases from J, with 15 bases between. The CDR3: CASSADQGYPQHF. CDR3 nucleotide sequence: TGTGCCAGCAGCGCGGATCAGGGTTACCCCCAGCATTTT.

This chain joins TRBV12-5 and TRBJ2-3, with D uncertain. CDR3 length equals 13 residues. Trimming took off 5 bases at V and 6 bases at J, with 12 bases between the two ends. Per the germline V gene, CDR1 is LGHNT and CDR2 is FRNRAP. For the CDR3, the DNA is TGTGCTAGTGGTGTTTTAGCTCGGGATACGCAGTATTTT. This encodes CASGVLARDTQYF.

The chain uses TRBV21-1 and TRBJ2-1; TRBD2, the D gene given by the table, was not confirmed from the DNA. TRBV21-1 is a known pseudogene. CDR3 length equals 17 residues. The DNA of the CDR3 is TGTGCCAGCAGCAAAGCTCCGACTAGCGGAAATTACAATGAGCAGTTCTTC. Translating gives CASSKAPTSGNYNEQFF.

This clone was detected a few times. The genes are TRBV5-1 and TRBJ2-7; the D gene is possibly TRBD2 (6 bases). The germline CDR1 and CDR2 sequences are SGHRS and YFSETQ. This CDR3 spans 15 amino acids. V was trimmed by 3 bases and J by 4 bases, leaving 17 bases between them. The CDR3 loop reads CASSSVMGDSYEQYF. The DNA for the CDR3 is TGCGCCAGCAGCTCCGTTATGGGGGACTCTTACGAGCAGTACTTC.

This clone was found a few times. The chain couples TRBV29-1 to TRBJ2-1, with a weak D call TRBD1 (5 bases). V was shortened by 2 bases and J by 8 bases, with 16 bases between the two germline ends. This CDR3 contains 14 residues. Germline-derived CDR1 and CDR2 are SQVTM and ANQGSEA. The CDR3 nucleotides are TGCAGCGTTGAACAGGCGGCAGGGTTCGATGAGCAGTTCTTC. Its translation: CSVEQAAGFDEQFF.

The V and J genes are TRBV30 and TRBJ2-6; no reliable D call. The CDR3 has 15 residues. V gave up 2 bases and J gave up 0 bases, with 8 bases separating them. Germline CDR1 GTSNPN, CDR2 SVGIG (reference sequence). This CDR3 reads CAWSPPSSGANVLTF. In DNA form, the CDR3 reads TGTGCCTGGAGTCCGCCCAGCTCTGGGGCCAACGTCCTGACTTTC.

CDR3 region: CASSPNPGQGVFEQYF. CDR3 nucleotide sequence: TGTGCCAGCAGTCCCAACCCGGGACAGGGGGTATTCGAGCAGTACTTC. The rearrangement uses TRBV27 and TRBJ2-7; 11 nucleotides agree with TRBD1. Trimming removed 5 bases from V and 6 bases from J; junction bases left unmatched: 12. Looked up from germline, CDR1 is MNHEY and CDR2 is SMNVEV (reference sequence). CDR3 size: 16 residues.

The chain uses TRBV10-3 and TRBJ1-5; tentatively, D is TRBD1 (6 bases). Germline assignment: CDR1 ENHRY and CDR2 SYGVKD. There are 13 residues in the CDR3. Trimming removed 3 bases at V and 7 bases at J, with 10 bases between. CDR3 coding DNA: TGTGCCATCAGTGACAGGGGTCAGCAGCCCCAGCATTTT. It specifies CAISDRGQQPQHF.

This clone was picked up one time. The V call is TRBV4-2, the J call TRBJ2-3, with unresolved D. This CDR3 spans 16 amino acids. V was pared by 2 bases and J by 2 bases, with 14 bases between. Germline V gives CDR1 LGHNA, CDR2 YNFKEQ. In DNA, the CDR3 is TGTGCCAGCAGCCAACCGAAGGCGCGGCACACAGATACGCAGTATTTT. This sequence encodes CASSQPKARHTDTQYF.

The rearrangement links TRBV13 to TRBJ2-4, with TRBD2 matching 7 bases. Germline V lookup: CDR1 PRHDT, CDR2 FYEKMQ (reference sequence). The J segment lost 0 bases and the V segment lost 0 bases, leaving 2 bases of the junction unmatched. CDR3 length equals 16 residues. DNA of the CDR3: TGTGCCAGCAGCTTAGGCCCGGGGGGAGCCAAAAACATTCAGTACTTC. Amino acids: CASSLGPGGAKNIQYF.

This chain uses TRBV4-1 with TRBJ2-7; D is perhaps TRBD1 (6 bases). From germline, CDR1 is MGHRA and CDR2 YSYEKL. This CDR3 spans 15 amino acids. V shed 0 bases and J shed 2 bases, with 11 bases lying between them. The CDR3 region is CASSQEEDSTYEQYF. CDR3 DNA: TGCGCCAGCAGCCAAGAAGAGGACAGTACCTACGAGCAGTACTTC.

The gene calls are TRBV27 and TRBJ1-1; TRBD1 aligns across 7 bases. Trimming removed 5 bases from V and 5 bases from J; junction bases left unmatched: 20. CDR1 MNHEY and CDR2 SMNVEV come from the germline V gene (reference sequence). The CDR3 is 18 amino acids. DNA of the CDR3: TGTGCCAGCAGTGCTGATGGGGCGTGGACAGGCCCGAGAACTGAAGCTTTCTTT. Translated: CASSADGAWTGPRTEAFF.

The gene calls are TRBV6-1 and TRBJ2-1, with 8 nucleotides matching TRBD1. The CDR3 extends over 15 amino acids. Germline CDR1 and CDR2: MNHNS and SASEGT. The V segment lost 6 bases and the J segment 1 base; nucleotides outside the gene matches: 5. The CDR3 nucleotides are TGTGCCAGCAGGCCCCAGGGGGCTTCCTACAATGAGCAGTTCTTC. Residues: CASRPQGASYNEQFF.